These 20 T cell receptor beta chains originate from one sample sequenced in a study of human T cells and chemical hapten exposure. This sample's time point: pre-sensitization, week 0. Documented treatment: therapeutic diphenylcyclopropenone sensitization with weekly scalp DPC. TCRdb processed the RACE reads anew with MiXCR; each CDR3 protein has one entry. The sample consists of about 270,000 distinct CDR3 sequences, almost 8% of them appearing once. The sample consisted of whole blood, taken in connection with sensitization to the hapten diphenylcyclopropenone (DPC). Receptors originate from a man younger than 35 with alopecia areata. Some clones in this sample may be carry-over from other donors' samples.

The sample holds many counts of this clonotype. V and J are TRBV29-1 and TRBJ1-2; D is ambiguous. V dropped 4 bases and J dropped 4 bases, with 10 bases sitting between them. The CDR3 is 12 amino acids. Germline assignment: CDR1 SQVTM and CDR2 ANQGSEA. The CDR3 loop reads CSVAAALYGYTF. Here the CDR3 DNA reads TGCAGCGTTGCTGCAGCTCTCTATGGCTACACCTTC. Full variable domain (remainder filled in from reference TRBV29-1 and TRBJ1-2): SAVISQKPSRDICQRGTSLTIQCQVDSQVTMMFWYRQQPGQSLTLIATANQGSEATYESGFVIDKFPISRPNLTFSTLTVSNMSPEDSSIYLCSVAAALYGYTFGSGTRLTVV.

The rearrangement links TRBV27 to TRBJ2-7, with TRBD2 identical over 13 bases. V shed 5 bases and J 11 bases; nucleotides not matched to a gene: 15. Germline V CDR1 and CDR2: MNHEY, SMNVEV (reference sequence). The CDR3 is made up of 16 amino acids. The CDR3 reads CASSLHLRLAGGPKYF. The CDR3 DNA reads TGTGCCAGCAGTCTCCATCTCAGACTAGCGGGGGGACCTAAGTACTTC.

There are a few counts of this clonotype. The chain employs TRBV12-3 or TRBV12-4 and TRBJ2-3, with 12 bases identical to TRBD1. The CDR3 totals 16 residues. V lost 3 bases, J lost 4 bases, and 5 bases stayed unmatched. The CDR3 sequence is CASSLEGQGAADTQYF. As DNA, the CDR3 is TGTGCCAGCAGTTTGGAGGGACAGGGGGCCGCAGATACGCAGTATTTT.

This clonotype was observed a handful of times. One junction end does not reproduce the germline sequence, and a read error may be involved. The J gene is TRBJ1-2, the V gene TRBV6-2 or TRBV6-3; tentative D call: TRBD1 (5 bases). The germline gives CDR1 MNHEY, CDR2 SVGEGT. The CDR3 has 15 amino acids. Here the CDR3 reads CVSSPTGAWNYGYTF. The CDR3 DNA reads as TGTGTCAGCAGTCCCACCGGGGCGTGGAACTATGGCTACACCTTC.

In this sample, this clonotype turned up many times. CDR3 DNA: TGCGCCAGCAGCTTGAGAGGAGCCAAAAACATTCAGTACTTC. It specifies CASSLRGAKNIQYF. The genes are TRBV5-1 and TRBJ2-4; D unclear. This CDR3 has 14 amino acids. V lost 1 base and J 0 bases, leaving 5 bases between the germline ends. CDR1 and CDR2 from the germline V gene are SGHRS and YFSETQ.

The table lists this clonotype with a few counts. The CDR3 DNA reads TGTGCCAGCAGCCAAGATCTTCGGCAGTTAAGCAATGAGCAGTTCTTC. Its protein is CASSQDLRQLSNEQFF. The genes are TRBV3-1 and TRBJ2-1; D gene ambiguous. Trimming took off 0 bases at V and 6 bases at J, with 15 bases between the two ends. Germline loops: CDR1 LGHDT, CDR2 YNNKEL (reference sequence). This CDR3 spans 16 amino acids.

In its sample, this clonotype was seen many times. This rearrangement joins TRBV5-1 to TRBJ1-4; TRBD1 agrees at 8 bases. Germline-derived CDR1 and CDR2 are SGHRS and YFSETQ. This CDR3 is 14 amino acids long. Trimming at V came to 2 bases and at J to 6 bases, leaving 3 bases not matched to a gene. Here the CDR3 reads CASSFGTGDEKLFF. In DNA form, the CDR3 reads TGCGCCAGCAGCTTCGGGACAGGTGATGAAAAACTGTTTTTT.

V gene TRBV10-3 combines with J gene TRBJ1-1; D is ambiguous. CDR1 is ENHRY, CDR2 SYGVKD, per germline. This CDR3 is 14 amino acids long. Trimming took 2 bases from V and 6 from J, leaving 13 bases between them. This CDR3 reads CAISEGRSRPEAFF. Here the CDR3 DNA reads TGTGCCATCAGTGAGGGACGTAGCCGACCTGAAGCTTTCTTT.

This chain uses TRBV14 with TRBJ2-2; D not certain. Per germline, CDR1 SGHDN and CDR2 FVKESK. Trimming shortened V by 3 bases and J by 0 bases, and 8 bases separated the two germline ends. This CDR3 has 15 amino acids. The CDR3: CASSHYQANTGELFF. The CDR3 nucleotides read TGTGCCAGCAGCCACTACCAGGCGAACACCGGGGAGCTGTTTTTT.

This clonotype was detected many times. This sequence joins TRBV6-2 or TRBV6-3 and TRBJ2-1; D uncertain. The CDR3 has 13 residues. The V gene's germline CDR1 is MNHEY and CDR2 SVGEGT. V lost 2 bases, J lost 7 bases, and 9 bases lay in between. The CDR3 loop reads CASSYAETNEQFF. CDR3 DNA sequence: TGTGCCAGCAGTTACGCGGAGACTAATGAGCAGTTCTTC.

This clonotype appeared many times. The chain couples TRBV12-3 or TRBV12-4 to TRBJ1-1, with D maybe TRBD1 (5 bases). V was shortened by 3 bases and J by 0 bases, with 14 bases between the two germline ends. The CDR3 spans 16 residues. The CDR3 DNA is TGTGCCAGCAGTTTGAAGGGGTTTTTCATGAACACTGAAGCTTTCTTT. Translated: CASSLKGFFMNTEAFF.

This clonotype was found a few times. The J gene is TRBJ2-7, the V gene TRBV6-5; 7 bases fit TRBD2. Germline trimming cut 2 bases from V and 9 bases from J; bases unmatched to any gene: 13. The CDR3 covers 15 residues. Germline V CDR1 and CDR2: MNHEY, SVGAGI. CDR3 bases: TGTGCCAGCAGTTACGGGGCGGGGGTAAGGATCGGGCAGTACTTC. As protein: CASSYGAGVRIGQYF.

Only a few counts were recorded for this clonotype. The CDR3 nucleotides read TGCAGTGCTAGCGTCGGACTATCCACAGATACGCAGTATTTT. Protein: CSASVGLSTDTQYF. The chain has TRBV20-1 and TRBJ2-3; tentative D call: TRBD2 (6 bases). Germline V gives CDR1 DFQATT, CDR2 SNEGSKA (reference sequence). V lost 3 bases, J lost 2 bases, and 12 bases lay in between. CDR3 length: 14 amino acids.

This clonotype was counted only a few times. The chain links TRBV5-1 to TRBJ1-1; D possibly corresponds to TRBD1 (5 bases). The ends were cut back, 2 bases at V and 3 bases at J, with 8 bases in the middle. Germline V gives CDR1 SGHRS, CDR2 YFSETQ. This CDR3 region has 13 residues. The CDR3 region has the DNA TGCGCCAGCAGCTTTACAGGACACACTGAAGCTTTCTTT. This translates into CASSFTGHTEAFF.

The rearrangement uses TRBV29-1 and TRBJ2-2, with 7 positions matching TRBD1. The CDR3 covers 15 residues. Germline CDR1 reads SQVTM; CDR2 reads ANQGSEA. J lost 0 bases, V lost 4 bases, and 5 bases had no gene match. In nucleotides, the CDR3 is TGCAGCGTTGGCCGGGACAGCGCGAACACCGGGGAGCTGTTTTTT. Its translation: CSVGRDSANTGELFF.

In this sample, this clonotype turned up a few times. The CDR3: CSVEMQDNYGYTF. As DNA, the CDR3 is TGCAGCGTTGAAATGCAGGATAACTATGGCTACACCTTC. The rearrangement joins TRBV29-1 to TRBJ1-2; D uncertain. The CDR3 runs to 13 residues. Trimming took 2 bases from V and 1 from J, leaving 8 bases between them. From germline, CDR1 is SQVTM and CDR2 ANQGSEA.

This clonotype was observed a few times. The chain combines TRBV2 with TRBJ1-6; D uncertain. This CDR3 contains 14 residues. Germline-derived CDR1 and CDR2 are SNHLY and FYNNEI. Trimming took 3 bases from V and 7 from J, leaving 10 bases between them. CDR3 bases: TGTGCCAGCAGTGAGTGGGCCCTGAATTCACCCCTCCACTTT. This codes for CASSEWALNSPLHF.

This clonotype was seen at least ten times. The rearrangement joins TRBV6-2 or TRBV6-3 to TRBJ2-5, with D perhaps TRBD2 (7 bases). Trimming took 7 bases from V and 5 from J, leaving 11 bases between them. This CDR3 has 12 amino acids. CDR1 is MNHEY and CDR2 is SVGEGT in the germline V gene. The CDR3 DNA follows: TGTGCCAGCACCGCGGGGGCTGAGACCCAGTACTTC. The encoded protein is CASTAGAETQYF.

The chain couples TRBV4-1 to TRBJ2-7, with 7 nucleotides matching TRBD1. J was trimmed by 2 bases and V by 1 base; bases with no gene match: 8. This CDR3 has 16 amino acids. Looked up from germline, CDR1 is MGHRA and CDR2 is YSYEKL. This CDR3 reads CASSQVEGTGAYEQYF. The CDR3 DNA is TGCGCCAGCAGCCAAGTCGAGGGAACAGGGGCCTACGAGCAGTACTTC.

This clonotype was found a few times. This sequence joins TRBV5-1 and TRBJ1-5, with TRBD1 matching 8 bases. The CDR3 covers 15 residues. Trimming removed 0 bases from V and 2 bases from J; junction bases left unmatched: 1. CDR1 and CDR2 (germline): SGHRS, YFSETQ. CDR3 sequence reads: CASSLETGGNQPQHF. The CDR3, as DNA: TGCGCCAGCAGCTTGGAGACAGGGGGCAATCAGCCCCAGCATTTT.